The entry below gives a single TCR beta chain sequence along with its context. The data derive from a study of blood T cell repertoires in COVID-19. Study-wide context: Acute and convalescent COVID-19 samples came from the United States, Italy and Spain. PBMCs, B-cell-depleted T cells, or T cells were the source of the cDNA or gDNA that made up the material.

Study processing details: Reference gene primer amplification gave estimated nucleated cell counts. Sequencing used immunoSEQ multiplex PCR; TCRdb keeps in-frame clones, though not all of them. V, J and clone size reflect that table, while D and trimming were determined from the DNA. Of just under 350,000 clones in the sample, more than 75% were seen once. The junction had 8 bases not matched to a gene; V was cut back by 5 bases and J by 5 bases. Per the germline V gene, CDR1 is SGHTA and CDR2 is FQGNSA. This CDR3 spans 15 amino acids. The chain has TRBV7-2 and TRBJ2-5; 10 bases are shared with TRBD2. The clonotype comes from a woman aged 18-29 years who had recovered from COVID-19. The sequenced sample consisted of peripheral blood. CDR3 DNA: TGTGCCAGCAGCCCAGGGACTAGCGCGTGGGAGACCCAGTACTTC. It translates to CASSPGTSAWETQYF.